Below, 28 T cell receptor beta chains from the same sample are listed, as sequenced in a study of CD8+CD57+ T cells in acquired aplastic anemia. Profiling of TCR beta VDJ combinations and CDR3 sequences used genomic DNA as template. TCRdb used MiXCR to reprocess the reads, holding one entry per CDR3 protein. The table records approximately 220,000 distinct CDR3 sequences, around half of them present only once. Those patients picked for sequencing had displayed CD8+CD57+ cell expansion on flow cytometry. Material: sorted CD4+, CD8+, or CD8+CD57+ T cells (not recorded which) from PBMCs. The receptors were sampled from a human donor with aplastic anemia.

This clonotype came up many times. The chain couples TRBV2 to TRBJ2-3, with 10 bases matching TRBD2. The V segment lost 2 bases and the J segment 1 base; nucleotides outside the gene matches: 0. This CDR3 is built from 15 residues. CDR1 is SNHLY and CDR2 is FYNNEI in the germline V gene. The CDR3 spells CASSESGGGTDTQYF. The DNA of the CDR3 is TGTGCCAGCAGTGAAAGCGGGGGGGGCACAGATACGCAGTATTTT. The full variable domain, with the rest looked up from reference TRBV2 and TRBJ2-3, is EPEVTQTPSHQVTQMGQEVILRCVPISNHLYFYWYRQILGQKVEFLVSFYNNEISEKSEIFDDQFSVERPDGSNFTLKIRSTKLEDSAMYFCASSESGGGTDTQYFGPGTRLTVL.

Points on this clonotype: No conserved phenylalanine or tryptophan is present at the end of the CDR3, so a read error is the likely explanation. The gene calls are TRBV6-6 and TRBJ1-2; unclear D gene. The germline V gene has CDR1 MNHNY and CDR2 SVGAGI (reference sequence). The V end lost 0 bases, the J end lost 0 bases, and 20 bases lay between the germline ends. This CDR3 has 19 residues. CDR3 DNA sequence: TGTGCCAGCAGTTACTCGATGAGAGCAGACCGAGAACCTAACTATGGCTACACCTGC. It translates to CASSYSMRADREPNYGYTC.

The chain recombines TRBV7-2 with TRBJ1-6; possible D gene TRBD1, 5 bases. This CDR3 region has 18 residues. The germline CDR1 and CDR2 sequences are SGHTA and FQGNSA. V was pared by 1 base and J by 0 bases, with 13 bases between. CDR3 sequence reads: CASSLEGLGSSYNSPLHF. CDR3 DNA sequence: TGTGCCAGCAGCTTAGAGGGACTCGGGAGCTCCTATAATTCACCCCTCCACTTT.

This clonotype came up many times. This chain joins TRBV5-1 and TRBJ1-3, with 10 nucleotides matching TRBD1. CDR1 and CDR2 from the germline V gene are SGHRS and YFSETQ. The CDR3 runs to 15 residues. V dropped 5 bases and J dropped 3; count of bases not matched to a gene: 5. CDR3: CASRQDRGLGNTIYF. DNA for the CDR3: TGCGCCAGCAGGCAAGACAGGGGGCTTGGAAACACCATATATTTT.

This clonotype was picked up one time. The rearrangement uses TRBV7-9 and TRBJ2-2, with 11 positions matching TRBD2. J was trimmed by 10 bases and V by 4 bases; bases with no gene match: 8. CDR3 size: 15 residues. From germline, CDR1 is SEHNR and CDR2 FQNEAQ (reference sequence). Here the CDR3 DNA reads TGTGCCAGCAGCTCTAGCGGGAGGATTAGGGAGGAGCTGTTTTTT. Its protein is CASSSSGRIREELFF.

Many counts were recorded for this clonotype. This chain connects TRBV9 to TRBJ2-7, with TRBD1 matching 12 bases. CDR3 size: 14 residues. Germline V gene data show CDR1 as SGDLS and CDR2 as YYNGEE. V lost 4 bases and J lost 4; bases outside the gene matches: 3. DNA for the CDR3: TGTGCCAGCAGCATGGGACAGGGGGCATACGAGCAGTACTTC. It codes for CASSMGQGAYEQYF.

This chain uses TRBV28 with TRBJ1-5, with D hard to call. The germline V and J ends were trimmed by 3 bases and 1 base, with 19 bases remaining between them. CDR1 and CDR2 from the germline V gene are MDHEN and SYDVKM. This CDR3 is 18 amino acids long. CDR3 coding DNA: TGTGCCAGCAGTTTTCCCCAGTACGGTATGGCAAGCAATCAGCCCCAGCATTTT. Amino acid sequence: CASSFPQYGMASNQPQHF.

This chain links TRBV20-1 with TRBJ2-1; D possibly corresponds to TRBD1 (5 bases). The CDR3 covers 17 residues. Trimming cost V 4 bases and J 0 bases, with 19 bases left between them. Germline values: CDR1 DFQATT, CDR2 SNEGSKA (reference sequence). CDR3 nucleotides: TGCAGTGCTACCAAGGGAAGGGGTTCAAGCTCCTACAATGAGCAGTTCTTC. It encodes CSATKGRGSSSYNEQFF.

V gene TRBV24-1 combines with J gene TRBJ2-7, with D perhaps matching TRBD1 (6 bases). Germline V gene lookup returns CDR1 KGHDR and CDR2 SFDVKD. Trimming took 11 bases from V and 6 from J, leaving 10 bases between them. This CDR3 contains 10 residues. CDR3 amino acids: CARRGGEQYF. The DNA for the CDR3 is TGTGCCAGGAGAGGGGGCGAGCAGTACTTC.

A few counts support this clonotype. The chain is built from TRBV27 and TRBJ2-7, with a weak D call TRBD1 (6 bases). The V gene's germline CDR1 is MNHEY and CDR2 SMNVEV (reference sequence). V dropped 2 bases and J dropped 4 bases, with 15 bases sitting between them. This CDR3 has 15 amino acids. CDR3 protein: CASSLTPSRGYEQYF. Here the CDR3 DNA reads TGTGCCAGCAGTTTAACCCCATCCAGGGGATACGAGCAGTACTTC.

The chain joins TRBV7-6 to TRBJ2-2; the D gene is possibly TRBD1 (5 bases). The CDR3 is 13 residues long. Trimming cost V 1 base and J 7 bases, with 7 bases left between them. Germline loops: CDR1 SGHVS, CDR2 FNYEAQ. The CDR3 loop reads CASSLGGDGELFF. For the CDR3, the DNA is TGTGCCAGCAGCTTAGGGGGCGACGGGGAGCTGTTTTTT. Using reference TRBV7-6 and TRBJ2-2 for the parts outside the CDR3, the full variable domain is GAGVSQSPRYKVTKRGQDVALRCDPISGHVSLYWYRQALGQGPEFLTYFNYEAQQDKSGLPNDRFSAERPEGSISTLTIQRTEQRDSAMYRCASSLGGDGELFFGEGSRLTVL.

With respect to this clonotype: One junction end disagrees with the germline gene, perhaps due to a read error. The chain employs TRBV5-1 and TRBJ2-3, with 11 bases aligning to TRBD2. Germline lookup yields CDR1 SGHRS and CDR2 YFSETQ. The CDR3 is 15 amino acids. The CDR3 is CASSVGGLAADTQYF. CDR3 bases: TGTGCCAGCAGCGTAGGGGGACTAGCGGCGGATACGCAGTATTTT.

The table lists this clonotype with many counts. The chain joins TRBV29-1 to TRBJ2-5; D unresolved. The CDR3 is made up of 14 amino acids. The V gene's germline CDR1 is SQVTM and CDR2 ANQGSEA. V gave up 8 bases and J gave up 0 bases, with 16 bases separating them. The CDR3 nucleotides are TGCAGCTTGTATACCGAAATAGACCAAGAGACCCAGTACTTC. Encoded protein: CSLYTEIDQETQYF.

The CDR3 protein is CASSDGDTTNEKLFF. DNA for the CDR3: TGTGCCAGCAGTGACGGGGACACAACTAATGAAAAACTGTTTTTT. V gene TRBV9 combines with J gene TRBJ1-4; the D gene is possibly TRBD1 (6 bases). V lost 5 bases and J 0 bases, leaving 11 bases between the germline ends. This CDR3 spans 15 amino acids. CDR1 and CDR2 from the germline V gene are SGDLS and YYNGEE.

V and J are TRBV7-4 and TRBJ1-2, with D unresolved. The CDR3 has 11 amino acids. The germline V gene has CDR1 SGHVT and CDR2 SQSDAQ. Trimming stripped 5 bases from V and 8 bases from J, with 9 bases between. CDR3 nucleotide sequence: TGTGCCAGCAGCCGCGACGAGGGCTACACCTTC. The encoded protein is CASSRDEGYTF.

Notes on this clonotype: A much larger clone differs by one base, so this may be a read error. The genes are TRBV4-3 and TRBJ1-6; D gene uncertain. The germline V gene encodes CDR1 LGHNA and CDR2 YSLEER. The CDR3 is made up of 14 amino acids. The CDR3 region has the DNA TGCGCCAGCGGCCAACACGGAATAAATTCACCCCTCCACTTT. Its protein product is CASGQHGINSPLHF.

The CDR3 sequence is CSGWGQDTEAFF. The DNA of the CDR3 is TGCAGCGGATGGGGGCAGGACACTGAAGCTTTCTTT. The V call is TRBV29-1, the J call TRBJ1-1; TRBD1 might be the D (6 bases). Per germline, CDR1 SQVTM and CDR2 ANQGSEA. This CDR3 is 12 amino acids long. Between the trimmed V and J ends, which lost 7 bases and 3 bases, there was a span of 12 bases.

J is TRBJ1-6 and V is TRBV29-1, with 11 bases lining up with TRBD1. The CDR3 has 19 residues. The V gene's germline CDR1 is SQVTM and CDR2 ANQGSEA. The trim removed 3 bases at V and 0 bases at J, leaving 10 bases unmatched. The chain's CDR3 is CSVDVDRGPWSSYNSPLHF. CDR3 nucleotides: TGCAGCGTTGACGTGGACAGGGGGCCCTGGAGCTCCTATAATTCACCCCTCCACTTT.

This clonotype was seen at least ten times. This chain uses TRBV27 with TRBJ1-2; 7 nucleotides align to TRBD1. The germline gives CDR1 MNHEY, CDR2 SMNVEV (reference sequence). The CDR3 has 14 residues. The J segment lost 4 bases and the V segment lost 5 bases, leaving 7 bases of the junction unmatched. In nucleotides, the CDR3 is TGTGCCAGCAGTCCCAACAGGGGAGGCTATGGCTACACCTTC. As protein: CASSPNRGGYGYTF.

This clonotype was seen repeatedly, ten times or more. The chain links TRBV6-1 to TRBJ1-6; the D gene is possibly TRBD1 (5 bases). V lost 6 bases and J 7 bases, leaving 16 bases between the germline ends. The CDR3 consists of 15 residues. Germline-derived CDR1 and CDR2 are MNHNS and SASEGT. The CDR3 nucleotides are TGTGCCAGCAGAGGGGAGCAAGGCTGGAATTCACCCCTCCACTTT. Its protein is CASRGEQGWNSPLHF.

Points on this clonotype: A much more abundant neighbour one base away suggests this may be a read error. The conserved phenylalanine or tryptophan is not found at the CDR3 terminus, so this likely reflects a read error. This sequence joins TRBV6-2 or TRBV6-3 and TRBJ2-5, with 10 bases matching TRBD2. Germline CDR1 and CDR2: MNHEY and SVGEGT. The CDR3 is 16 amino acids. Trimming removed 8 bases from V and 4 bases from J; junction bases left unmatched: 13. CDR3 sequence (DNA): TGTGCCAGCGGTCCGGACATAGCGGGAGGAGGAGAGACCCAGTACTCC. Translated, it gives CASGPDIAGGGETQYS.

This clonotype was picked up many times. The chain carries TRBV2 and TRBJ2-7; 9 bases are shared with TRBD1. The length of the CDR3 is 16 residues. Trimming cost V 7 bases and J 1 base; bases outside gene matches: 11. CDR1 and CDR2 (germline): SNHLY, FYNNEI. The CDR3 loop reads CASTVRRDRASYEQYF. CDR3 in DNA: TGTGCCAGCACGGTTCGTCGGGACAGGGCTTCCTACGAGCAGTACTTC.

V is TRBV2 and J is TRBJ2-7; unclear D gene. Trimming stripped 5 bases from V and 5 bases from J, with 16 bases between. Germline V gene lookup returns CDR1 SNHLY and CDR2 FYNNEI. The CDR3 contains 14 residues. The chain's CDR3 is CASSTSRRVHEQYF. CDR3 sequence (DNA): TGTGCCAGCAGTACCTCCCGACGGGTCCACGAGCAGTACTTC.

Notes on this clonotype: Relative to the germline gene, one junction end is altered; a read error may explain this. The chain uses TRBV5-1 and TRBJ2-1; 9 bases fit TRBD1. The CDR3 sequence is 15 residues long. Germline CDR1 and CDR2: SGHRS and YFSETQ. The CDR3 nucleotides read TGTGCCAGCAGCTTAGGGACAGGGAGGGTCGATGAGCAGTTCTTC. Amino acid sequence: CASSLGTGRVDEQFF.

Concerning this clonotype itself: One base away lies a much larger clone, so this may be a sequencing read error. The chain's CDR3 is CASSTGTVRETQYF. CDR3 sequence (DNA): TGTGCCAGCAGTACAGGGACAGTCCGAGAGACCCAGTACTTC. This sequence joins TRBV27 and TRBJ2-5; 7 nucleotides match TRBD1. The CDR3 contains 14 residues. V was pared by 5 bases and J by 4 bases, with 7 bases of the junction left unmatched. CDR1 and CDR2 (germline): MNHEY, SMNVEV (reference sequence).

Comments on this clonotype: This may stem from a read error, because a much larger clone lies one nucleotide away. The chain combines TRBV9 with TRBJ1-2; maybe TRBD1 (6 bases). Germline assignment: CDR1 SGDLS and CDR2 YYNGEE. V was pared by 7 bases and J by 4 bases, with 8 bases between. The CDR3 is 11 residues long. CDR3: CASGGPYGYTF. CDR3 coding DNA: TGTGCCAGCGGGGGCCCCTATGGCTACACCTTC.

This clonotype was seen once. This may be a read error: a much more frequent sequence differs by one nucleotide. The DNA is left out, because the CDR3 cannot be placed on it with certainty; the CDR3 is given as TCRdb lists it. This chain connects TRBV9 to TRBJ1-2; TRBD1 reflects the table's D call only, with no check against the DNA. Per the germline V gene, CDR1 is SGDLS and CDR2 is YYNGEE. The CDR3 has 17 residues if both end residues are counted. Here the CDR3 reads CASSLVVGQGANYGCTF.

This chain uses TRBV19 with TRBJ2-2; TRBD2 agrees at 8 bases. V gave up 6 bases and J gave up 7 bases; unmatched junction bases: 13. The CDR3 spans 16 residues. Germline V gene lookup returns CDR1 LNHDA and CDR2 SQIVND (reference sequence). The CDR3 region has the DNA TGTGCCAGTAGCTCGATGGCTAGCGGGCCAAGCGGGGAGCTGTTTTTT. It translates to CASSSMASGPSGELFF.